The T cell receptor (beta chain) described here comes from a study of T cells in Graves' hyperthyroidism and ophthalmopathy. Per the germline V gene, CDR1 is PRHDT and CDR2 is FYEKMQ (reference sequence). The V segment lost 5 bases and the J segment 5 bases; nucleotides outside the gene matches: 13. The length of the CDR3 is 16 residues. PBMCs came from 10 ml fresh peripheral blood. This clonotype appeared many times. What was amplified from RNA transcripts were TCR beta CDR3 regions. The TCR CDR3 first-round RT-PCR relied on the HTBI primer set. TCRdb independently ran MiXCR on the multiplex PCR reads; one entry per CDR3 protein. The table has about 700,000 distinct CDR3 sequences, 13% to 15% seen once.

The sequence derives from a woman aged 18-35 years with Graves' hyperthyroidism. The sequencing sample was made of blood. The chain has TRBV13 and TRBJ2-3, with 7 nucleotides matching TRBD2. This CDR3 is CASSPEWLASGDTQYF. In nucleotides, the CDR3 is TGTGCCAGCAGCCCGGAGTGGCTAGCTAGCGGAGATACGCAGTATTTT.